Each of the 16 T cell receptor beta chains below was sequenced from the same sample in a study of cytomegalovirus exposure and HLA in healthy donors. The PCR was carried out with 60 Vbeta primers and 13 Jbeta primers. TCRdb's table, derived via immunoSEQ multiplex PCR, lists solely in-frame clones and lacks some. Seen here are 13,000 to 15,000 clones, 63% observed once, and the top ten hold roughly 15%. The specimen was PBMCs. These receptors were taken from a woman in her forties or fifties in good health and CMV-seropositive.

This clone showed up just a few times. The CDR3 DNA is TGTGCCAGCGGGAGGAATGAGCAGTTCTTC. It specifies CASGRNEQFF. The rearrangement joins TRBV13 to TRBJ2-1; possible D gene TRBD2, 6 bases. The CDR3 covers 10 residues. V was clipped by 8 bases and J by 7 bases, with 6 bases between them. CDR1 and CDR2 from the germline V gene are PRHDT and FYEKMQ (reference sequence).

The CDR3 loop reads CSVVGGETQYF. Written as DNA, the CDR3 is TGCAGCGTTGTGGGGGGAGAGACCCAGTACTTC. The chain has TRBV29-1 and TRBJ2-5; TRBD2 might be the D (6 bases). Germline CDR1 reads SQVTM; CDR2 reads ANQGSEA. V lost 4 bases to trimming and J lost 4 bases, with 7 bases between them. This CDR3 is 11 amino acids long.

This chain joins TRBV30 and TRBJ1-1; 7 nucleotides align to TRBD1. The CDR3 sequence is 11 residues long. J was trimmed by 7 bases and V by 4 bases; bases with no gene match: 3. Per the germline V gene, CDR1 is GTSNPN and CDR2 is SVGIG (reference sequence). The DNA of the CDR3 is TGTGCCTGGATTCAGGGGGGTGAAGCTTTCTTT. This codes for CAWIQGGEAFF.

CDR3 sequence: CASSGRQGSYEQYF. The CDR3 DNA follows: TGTGCCAGCAGCGGAAGACAGGGCTCCTACGAGCAGTACTTC. The chain has TRBV9 and TRBJ2-7; 7 bases align to TRBD1. The V gene's germline CDR1 is SGDLS and CDR2 YYNGEE. This CDR3 is built from 14 residues. V gave up 3 bases and J gave up 0 bases; unmatched junction bases: 3.

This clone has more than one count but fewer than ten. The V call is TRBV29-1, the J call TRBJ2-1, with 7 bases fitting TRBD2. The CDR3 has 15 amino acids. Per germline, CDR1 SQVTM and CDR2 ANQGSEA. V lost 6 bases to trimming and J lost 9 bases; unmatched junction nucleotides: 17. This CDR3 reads CSVGWRERVDGEQFF. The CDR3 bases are TGCAGCGTGGGGTGGCGGGAGCGCGTAGATGGTGAGCAGTTCTTC.

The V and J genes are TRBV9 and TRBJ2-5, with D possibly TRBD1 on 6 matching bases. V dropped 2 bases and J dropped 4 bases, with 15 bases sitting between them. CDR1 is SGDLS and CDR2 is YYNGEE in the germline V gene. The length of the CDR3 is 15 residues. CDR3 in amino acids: CASSVHSTGTETQYF. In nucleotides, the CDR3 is TGTGCCAGCAGCGTCCACTCCACAGGGACAGAGACCCAGTACTTC.

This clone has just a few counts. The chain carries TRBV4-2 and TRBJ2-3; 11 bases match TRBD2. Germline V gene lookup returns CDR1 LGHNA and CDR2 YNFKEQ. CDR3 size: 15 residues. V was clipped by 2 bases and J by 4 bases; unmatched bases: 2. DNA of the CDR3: TGTGCCAGCAGCCAAATAGCGGGAGGGCCAGATACGCAGTATTTT. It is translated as CASSQIAGGPDTQYF.

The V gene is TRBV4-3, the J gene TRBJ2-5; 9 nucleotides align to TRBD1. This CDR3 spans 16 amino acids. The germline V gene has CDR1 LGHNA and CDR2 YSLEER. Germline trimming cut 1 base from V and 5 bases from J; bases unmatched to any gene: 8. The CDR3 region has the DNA TGCGCCAGCAGCCAAGGGGCTACAGGGGGCTCGGAGACCCAGTACTTC. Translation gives CASSQGATGGSETQYF.

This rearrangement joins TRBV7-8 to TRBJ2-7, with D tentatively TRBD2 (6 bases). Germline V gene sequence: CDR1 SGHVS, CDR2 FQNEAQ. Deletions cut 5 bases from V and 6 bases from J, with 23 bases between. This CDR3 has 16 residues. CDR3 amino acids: CASSPIRGGSIGEQYF. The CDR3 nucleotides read TGTGCCAGCAGCCCTATTCGCGGAGGGAGCATAGGCGAGCAGTACTTC.

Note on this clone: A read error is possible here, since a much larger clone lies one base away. The CDR3 sequence is CASSAISGSYNEQFF. The CDR3 nucleotides are TGTGCCAGCAGCGCTATTAGCGGGAGTTACAATGAGCAGTTCTTC. This chain joins TRBV6-5 and TRBJ2-1; TRBD2 aligns across 9 bases. CDR3 length equals 15 residues. Germline CDR1 reads MNHEY; CDR2 reads SVGAGI. V was pared by 6 bases and J by 4 bases, with 7 bases of the junction left unmatched.

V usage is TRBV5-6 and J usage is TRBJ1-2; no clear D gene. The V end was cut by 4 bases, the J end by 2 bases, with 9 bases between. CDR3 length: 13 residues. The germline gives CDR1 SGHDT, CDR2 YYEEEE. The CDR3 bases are TGTGCCAGCAGCCCCTCAGTGAACTATGGCTACACCTTC. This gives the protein CASSPSVNYGYTF.

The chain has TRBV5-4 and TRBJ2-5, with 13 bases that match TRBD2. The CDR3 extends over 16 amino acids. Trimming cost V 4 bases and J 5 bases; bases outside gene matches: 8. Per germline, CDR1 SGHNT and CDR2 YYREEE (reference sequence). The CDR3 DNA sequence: TGTGCCAGCAGCCCCGGGACTAGCGGGACCGGGGAGACCCAGTACTTC. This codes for CASSPGTSGTGETQYF.

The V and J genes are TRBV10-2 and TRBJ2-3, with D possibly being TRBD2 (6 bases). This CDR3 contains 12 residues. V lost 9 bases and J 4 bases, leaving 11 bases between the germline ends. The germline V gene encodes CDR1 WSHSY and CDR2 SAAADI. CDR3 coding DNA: TGCGCCAGTACGGACTACTCAGATACGCAGTATTTT. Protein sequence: CASTDYSDTQYF.

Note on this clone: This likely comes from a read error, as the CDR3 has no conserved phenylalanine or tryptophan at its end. In DNA form, the CDR3 reads TGCAGCGTTCTAGGCAGTCACACTGAAGCTTTCGTT. It codes for CSVLGSHTEAFV. The chain has TRBV29-1 and TRBJ1-1; no clear D. The CDR3 has 12 amino acids. V was trimmed by 5 bases and J by 3 bases, leaving 10 bases between them. Germline V CDR1 and CDR2: SQVTM, ANQGSEA.

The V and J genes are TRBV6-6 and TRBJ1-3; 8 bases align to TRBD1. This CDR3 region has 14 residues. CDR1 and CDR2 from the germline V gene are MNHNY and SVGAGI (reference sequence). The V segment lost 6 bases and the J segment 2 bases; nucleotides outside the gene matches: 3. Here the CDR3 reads CASRADRAGNTIYF. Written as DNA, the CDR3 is TGTGCCAGCAGAGCGGACAGGGCTGGAAACACCATATATTTT.

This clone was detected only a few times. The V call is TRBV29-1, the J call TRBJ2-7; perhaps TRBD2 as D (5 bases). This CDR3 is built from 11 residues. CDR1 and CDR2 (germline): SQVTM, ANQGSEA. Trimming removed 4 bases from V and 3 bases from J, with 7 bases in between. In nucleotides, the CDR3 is TGCAGCGTTGTTCGGGGCTACGAGCAGTACTTC. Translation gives CSVVRGYEQYF.